The clone carrying this TCR beta chain was detected only once. This specimen belongs to a study of blood T cell repertoires in COVID-19. Study details: The United States, Italy and Spain supplied acute and convalescent COVID-19 samples. From T cells, B-cell-depleted T cells, or PBMCs came the material, which was cDNA or gDNA.

Authors' data handling: Quantification of nucleated cells was approximated via reference gene primer amplification. The assay was immunoSEQ multiplex PCR, and TCRdb's table has in-frame clones only and misses some. V, J and clone size were drawn from that table, and D and trimming were deduced from the DNA. The table includes more than 80,000 clones, roughly 90% detected once. The CDR3 is 16 amino acids. Trimming took off 3 bases at V and 1 base at J, with 16 bases between the two ends. Germline V gene data show CDR1 as KGHSH and CDR2 as LQKENI. J is TRBJ2-7 and V is TRBV18; a weak D match, TRBD1 (6 bases). This sequence was found in a human donor with active COVID-19. The donor label of this sample is uncertain. Sequencing input: peripheral blood. DNA for the CDR3: TGTGCCAGCTCACCGACTTTATCCAGGGGTTCCTACGAGCAGTACTTC. Its translation is CASSPTLSRGSYEQYF.